Listed below are T cell receptor beta chains from one sample, sequenced in a study of blood T cell repertoires in COVID-19. Sequencing was performed with immunoSEQ multiplex PCR; in TCRdb, only in-frame clones are kept and a portion is missing. The repertoire holds fewer than 500,000 clones, with roughly 89% as singletons. The sample taken for sequencing was peripheral blood. These receptors came from a woman younger than 45 with active or convalescent COVID-19. Each CDR3 is given with its conserved first and last residue. Each record gives: CDR3 DNA, CDR3 protein, V gene, D gene, J gene, clone size. The D gene is left open where the match is weak. Clone size is shown for a subset of rows, as once, few, many or a class of expanded clone.

TGTGCCAGCAGTTCCCCCAGCGGGGTGAAAAACATTCAGTACTTC CASSSPSGVKNIQYF TRBV6-2/TRBV6-3 TRBD2 TRBJ2-4 -
TGTGCCAGCAGTGGGGGGCTAGGCTACACCTTC CASSGGLGYTF TRBV25-1 - TRBJ1-2 few
TGTGCCAGTAGTATGGGACTAGCGGGGGTCACCGGGGAGCTGTTTTTT CASSMGLAGVTGELFF TRBV19 TRBD2 TRBJ2-2 -
TGTGCCAGCAGCGTAGCTTTAACAGATACGCAGTATTTT CASSVALTDTQYF TRBV9 - TRBJ2-3 -
TGTGCCAGTAGTATAGCTGGCAGCTCCTACGAGCAGTACTTC CASSIAGSSYEQYF TRBV19 - TRBJ2-7 once
TGTGCCAGCAGTCCTTACTCTGGAAACACCATATATTTT CASSPYSGNTIYF TRBV12-3/TRBV12-4 - TRBJ1-3 -
TGTGCCAGCAGTGCCTCCCCATCGATCGGGGGGACTGAAGCTTTCTTT CASSASPSIGGTEAFF TRBV6-1 - TRBJ1-1 -
TGTGCCAGCAGTGACGACAGGAACACTGAAGCTTTCTTT CASSDDRNTEAFF TRBV7-2 - TRBJ1-1 -
TGTGCCAGCGGTCTCCCACCAGCGGGGGGGTCTAGCACAGATACGCAGTATTTT CASGLPPAGGSSTDTQYF TRBV7-9 TRBD2 TRBJ2-3 -
TGTGCCAGCAGCACGAGGACTAGCTCCTACGAGCAGTACTTC CASSTRTSSYEQYF TRBV11-1 TRBD2 TRBJ2-7 few
TGTGCCAGCAAGAGTCGAAACACTGAAGCTTTCTTT CASKSRNTEAFF TRBV2 - TRBJ1-1 -
TGTGCCAGCAGTGATTGGGAAGGTAGCGGGAGTGGGTTATTGAGGGAGCAGTACTTC CASSDWEGSGSGLLREQYF TRBV2 TRBD2 TRBJ2-7 -
TGTGCCACCCAGGACAGGCCGAACACCGGGGAGCTGTTTTTT CATQDRPNTGELFF TRBV25-1 TRBD1 TRBJ2-2 -
TGTGCCAGCTGTTTTGGAACAGGGAAAGAAAAACTGTTTTTT CASCFGTGKEKLFF TRBV5-6 - TRBJ1-4 -
TGTGCCAGTTCGGTCCGGGACATTGGCTACACCTTC CASSVRDIGYTF TRBV13 - TRBJ1-2 -
TGTGCCAGCAGTGATGAGGGAGATACGCAGTATTTT CASSDEGDTQYF TRBV6-4 - TRBJ2-3 -
TGTGCCAGCAGTCCAGCGGGAGGGCCCCCAGATACGCAGTATTTT CASSPAGGPPDTQYF TRBV7-6 TRBD2 TRBJ2-3 -
TGTGCCAGCAGCCACCCAGGGCTAAGCTCCTACGAGCAGTACTTC CASSHPGLSSYEQYF TRBV7-9 - TRBJ2-7 few
TGTGCCAGCAGCACCAGACTAGAGGGCTACGAGCAGTACTTC CASSTRLEGYEQYF TRBV13 - TRBJ2-7 -
TGTGCCAGCTCACCGCTACTGGGATCTACGGGGTCCGGGGAGCTGTTTTTT CASSPLLGSTGSGELFF TRBV18 - TRBJ2-2 -
TGCGCCAGCAGCGGACAAATGAACACCGGGGAGCTGTTTTTT CASSGQMNTGELFF TRBV10-1 - TRBJ2-2 -
TGTGCCAGTAGTATAGATTTGCGGGGGACCCACATGAACACTGAAGCTTTCTTT CASSIDLRGTHMNTEAFF TRBV19 - TRBJ1-1 -
TGCGCCAGCAGCTCCGGACAGCAGAGTAAGCTGTACTTC CASSSGQQSKLYF TRBV5-1 - TRBJ2-5 -
TGCGCCAGCAGCTTGTCCCCAGGTGCCTACGAGCAGTACTTC CASSLSPGAYEQYF TRBV5-1 - TRBJ2-7 -
TGTGCCAGTAAAAGGCCAGGGTACACTGAAGCTTTCTTT CASKRPGYTEAFF TRBV19 - TRBJ1-1 -
TGTGCCAGTAGTTTCAGGGTGAACACCGGGGAGCTGTTTTTT CASSFRVNTGELFF TRBV19 - TRBJ2-2 -
TGTGCCAGCAGTTTCAGGGACAGGGGCTACGAGCAGTACTTC CASSFRDRGYEQYF TRBV27 TRBD1 TRBJ2-7 -
TGTGCCAGCAACGTGCCTGTCGGGACTAGCGGGGTAGAGCAGTACTTC CASNVPVGTSGVEQYF TRBV5-8 TRBD2 TRBJ2-7 -
TGTGCCAGCAGTTATAGACAGGAAGCTTTCTTT CASSYRQEAFF TRBV2 - TRBJ1-1 -
TGCGCCAGCAGGGACTCCAATGAAAAACTGTTTTTT CASRDSNEKLFF TRBV10-2 - TRBJ1-4 -
TGTGCCAGCAGTGACCCTCGAGGGGGGACAGACACCATATATTTT CASSDPRGGTDTIYF TRBV25-1 TRBD1 TRBJ1-3 -
TGCGCCAGCAGCTTGAGGGCTAGCGGAGGGTACGAGCAGTACTTC CASSLRASGGYEQYF TRBV5-1 TRBD2 TRBJ2-7 -
TGTGCCAGCTCACCGCCACTACAGGGCGTAGCTGAAGCTTTCTTT CASSPPLQGVAEAFF TRBV18 - TRBJ1-1 -
TGTGCAGCTAAGACAGGGGGGTGGAACATTCAGTACTTC CAAKTGGWNIQYF TRBV6-5 TRBD1 TRBJ2-4 once
TGTGCCAGCAGCTTAGGAGCTAAGAACACTGAAGCTTTCTTT CASSLGAKNTEAFF TRBV11-2 - TRBJ1-1 -
TGCAGCGTCCAAACACCAGAGGTTCATGGCTACACCTTC CSVQTPEVHGYTF TRBV29-1 - TRBJ1-2 -
TGTGCCAGCAGCACTCCAAACTCCTACGAGCAGTACTTC CASSTPNSYEQYF TRBV5-4 - TRBJ2-7 few
TGTGCCAGCAGTGAAGCTAGAGGAACTGAAGCTTTCTTT CASSEARGTEAFF TRBV6-1 - TRBJ1-1 -
TGTGCCAGTAGTCTCAAACTACAGGGTAGCTATGGCTACACCTTC CASSLKLQGSYGYTF TRBV19 - TRBJ1-2 -
TGCGCCAGCAGCGCGAGGTCCACAGGGATCTACAATGAGCAGTTCTTC CASSARSTGIYNEQFF TRBV5-1 - TRBJ2-1 -
TGTGCCAGCTCACCACCAACAGGGACTGGAAACACCATATATTTT CASSPPTGTGNTIYF TRBV18 - TRBJ1-3 -
TGTGCCAGCAGCTTGGGTCGGACAGACCAAGAGACCCAGTACTTC CASSLGRTDQETQYF TRBV5-6 - TRBJ2-5 once